The entry below describes one TCR beta chain. The entry originates in a study of T-cell reconstitution after alpha-beta-depleted transplantation in children. There are 15 residues in the CDR3. V lost 3 bases, J lost 1 base, and 4 bases stayed unmatched. In germline, CDR1 is SGHRS, CDR2 YFSETQ. This sample's TCRbeta library carried unique molecular identifier barcodes. TCRdb fed the PCR reads into MiXCR, producing one record per CDR3 protein. The table has about 350,000 distinct CDR3 sequences, about an eighth seen once. Sequenced material: PBMCs, taken from the stem cell graft. The rearrangement links TRBV5-1 to TRBJ2-5; the match to TRBD1 covers 9 bases. The receptor was isolated from a human donor who donated a stem cell graft to a child with Fanconi anemia. Written as DNA, the CDR3 is TGCGCCAGCAGCTGGGGACAGGGACCCCAAGAGACCCAGTACTTC. Its protein is CASSWGQGPQETQYF.